Presented here are 20 T cell receptor beta chains from one specimen sequenced in a study of blood T cell repertoires in COVID-19. The data were produced by immunoSEQ multiplex PCR, yet TCRdb's version contains in-frame clones alone and is incomplete. Of 70,000 or so clones in the sample, more than 75% were seen once. Sequenced material: peripheral blood. Receptors originate from a man aged 50 to 60 with acute or convalescent COVID-19.

This rearrangement joins TRBV9 to TRBJ2-1; the D is unclear. The CDR3 has 15 amino acids. V dropped 0 bases and J dropped 0 bases, with 7 bases sitting between them. From germline, CDR1 is SGDLS and CDR2 YYNGEE. CDR3 nucleotides: TGTGCCAGCAGCGTAGGCACCAGCTCCTACAATGAGCAGTTCTTC. The encoded protein is CASSVGTSSYNEQFF.

This clone came up a few times. The chain employs TRBV30 and TRBJ2-7; 10 bases are a match to TRBD2. CDR3 length equals 15 residues. The V gene's germline CDR1 is GTSNPN and CDR2 SVGIG (reference sequence). After removal of 0 bases from V and 4 bases from J, the junction contained 6 bases not matched to a gene. CDR3 region: CAWSVSSGRLYEQYF. CDR3 nucleotide sequence: TGTGCCTGGAGTGTAAGTAGCGGGAGGCTTTACGAGCAGTACTTC.

This clone was recorded once. The chain has TRBV13 and TRBJ1-2, with TRBD1 identical over 7 bases. V lost 5 bases, J lost 4 bases, and 10 bases stayed unmatched. Germline V CDR1 and CDR2: PRHDT, FYEKMQ (reference sequence). The CDR3 runs 15 residues. The CDR3 DNA follows: TGTGCCAGCAGCCCGCGACTGACAGGGCCCTATGGCTACACCTTC. Residues: CASSPRLTGPYGYTF.

The V gene is TRBV28, the J gene TRBJ1-1; 9 bases map to TRBD1. V was clipped by 3 bases and J by 0 bases; unmatched bases: 17. The CDR3 has 20 amino acids. Germline V gene sequence: CDR1 MDHEN, CDR2 SYDVKM. CDR3 protein: CASSFPRTGEGRTMNTEAFF. In DNA form, the CDR3 reads TGTGCCAGCAGTTTCCCAAGGACAGGGGAGGGACGGACAATGAACACTGAAGCTTTCTTT.

The chain joins TRBV4-3 to TRBJ2-1, with TRBD1 matching 8 bases. In germline, CDR1 is LGHNA, CDR2 YSLEER. The ends lost 3 bases at V and 8 bases at J; junction bases unmatched: 12. The CDR3 has 16 amino acids. DNA for the CDR3: TGCGCCAGCAGCCATGTCTCGAGCAGGGGGCTCCATGAGCAGTTCTTC. Translated, it gives CASSHVSSRGLHEQFF.

The chain recombines TRBV7-2 with TRBJ2-7, with TRBD2 identical over 7 bases. V dropped 5 bases and J dropped 6; count of bases not matched to a gene: 7. The CDR3 contains 13 residues. The germline V gene has CDR1 SGHTA and CDR2 FQGNSA. The CDR3 coding sequence is TGTGCCAGCAGCGCCCAGACTAGCCGCGAGCAGTACTTC. Protein sequence: CASSAQTSREQYF. Variable domain in full (rest from reference TRBV7-2 and TRBJ2-7): GAGVSQSPSNKVTEKGKDVELRCDPISGHTALYWYRQSLGQGLEFLIYFQGNSAPDKSGLPSDRFSAERTGGSVSTLTIQRTQQEDSAVYLCASSAQTSREQYFGPGTRLTVT.

The chain employs TRBV27 and TRBJ1-1; weak D call: TRBD1 (5 bases). The germline V gene encodes CDR1 MNHEY and CDR2 SMNVEV (reference sequence). CDR3 length: 14 residues. The ends were cut back, 4 bases at V and 3 bases at J, with 12 bases in the middle. This CDR3 reads CASSSGFLYTEAFF. The DNA of the CDR3 is TGTGCCAGCAGTTCAGGGTTTTTGTACACTGAAGCTTTCTTT.

V gene TRBV7-9 combines with J gene TRBJ2-7; no clear D. Trimming stripped 0 bases from V and 4 bases from J, with 4 bases between. This CDR3 contains 12 residues. CDR1 and CDR2 (germline): SEHNR, FQNEAQ (reference sequence). The CDR3 region is CASSLATYEQYF. Written as DNA, the CDR3 is TGTGCCAGCAGCTTAGCAACATACGAGCAGTACTTC.

The chain carries TRBV11-2 and TRBJ1-2; D remains ambiguous. In germline, CDR1 is SGHAT, CDR2 FQNNGV. V was cut by 0 bases and J by 2 bases, with 7 bases left in between. This CDR3 is 14 amino acids long. The CDR3 reads CASSLENRNYGYTF. The CDR3 DNA sequence: TGTGCCAGCAGCTTAGAGAACAGAAACTATGGCTACACCTTC. The full variable domain, in which reference TRBV11-2 and TRBJ1-2 provide the parts outside the CDR3, is EAGVAQSPRYKIIEKRQSVAFWCNPISGHATLYWYQQILGQGPKLLIQFQNNGVVDDSQLPKDRFSAERLKGVDSTLKIQPAKLEDSAVYLCASSLENRNYGYTFGSGTRLTVV.

The V call is TRBV5-5, the J call TRBJ2-3; 8 bases are shared with TRBD2. The CDR3 is made up of 15 amino acids. CDR1 and CDR2 (germline): SGHKS, YYEKEE (reference sequence). After removal of 0 bases from V and 3 bases from J, the junction contained 3 bases not matched to a gene. CDR3 amino acids: CASSLDAGGTDTQYF. As DNA, the CDR3 is TGTGCCAGCAGCTTGGACGCGGGAGGTACAGATACGCAGTATTTT.

The chain's CDR3 is CASRNSGWGETQYF. For the CDR3, the DNA is TGCGCCAGCAGAAATAGCGGGTGGGGAGAGACCCAGTACTTC. The chain joins TRBV5-1 to TRBJ2-5; 7 bases map to TRBD2. This CDR3 comprises 14 residues. Germline V lookup: CDR1 SGHRS, CDR2 YFSETQ. The trim removed 5 bases at V and 4 bases at J, leaving 8 bases unmatched.

The chain uses TRBV5-1 and TRBJ1-4; 10 bases are a match to TRBD1. Per germline, CDR1 SGHRS and CDR2 YFSETQ. The CDR3 runs to 14 residues. V shed 4 bases and J 5 bases; nucleotides not matched to a gene: 2. This CDR3 is CASSRDRGNEKLFF. The CDR3 bases are TGCGCCAGCAGCCGGGACAGGGGAAATGAAAAACTGTTTTTT.

This sequence joins TRBV5-4 and TRBJ1-4, with 7 bases fitting TRBD1. The CDR3 loop spans 16 amino acids. Looked up from germline, CDR1 is SGHNT and CDR2 is YYREEE (reference sequence). With 2 bases clipped from V and 0 bases from J, the junction kept 4 bases outside the gene matches. The CDR3 region is CASSFEGTATNEKLFF. The CDR3 coding sequence is TGTGCCAGCAGCTTCGAAGGGACAGCAACTAATGAAAAACTGTTTTTT.

In its sample, this clone was seen a few times. The V call is TRBV13, the J call TRBJ2-3, with TRBD2 as a possible D gene (5 bases). Trimming cost V 5 bases and J 2 bases, with 17 bases left between them. CDR1 and CDR2 (germline): PRHDT, FYEKMQ (reference sequence). This CDR3 spans 16 amino acids. The CDR3 loop reads CASSMCRGEYTDTQYF. In nucleotides, the CDR3 is TGTGCCAGCAGCATGTGTCGGGGAGAATACACAGATACGCAGTATTTT.

The CDR3 loop is CASSPRTGSSLYGYTF. The DNA for the CDR3 is TGTGCCAGCAGCCCCAGAACCGGGTCATCCCTCTATGGCTACACCTTC. The V gene is TRBV3-1 (or the pseudogene TRBV3-2), the J gene TRBJ1-2; no firm D call. The germline CDR1 and CDR2 sequences are LGHDT and YNNKEL (reference sequence). The CDR3 is 16 amino acids. The ends were cut back, 4 bases at V and 4 bases at J, with 19 bases in the middle.

This clone was picked up a small number of times. The chain uses TRBV3-1 (or the pseudogene TRBV3-2) and TRBJ2-3, with 15 bases lining up with TRBD2. The germline V gene has CDR1 LGHDT and CDR2 YNNKEL (reference sequence). This CDR3 is built from 18 residues. Germline trimming cut 1 base from V and 0 bases from J; bases unmatched to any gene: 2. CDR3 loop: CASSQGGLAGGSTDTQYF. CDR3 bases: TGTGCCAGCAGCCAAGGAGGACTAGCGGGGGGGAGCACAGATACGCAGTATTTT.

The V and J genes are TRBV28 and TRBJ1-4; perhaps TRBD1 as D (6 bases). V gave up 5 bases and J gave up 8 bases, with 21 bases separating them. The germline CDR1 and CDR2 sequences are MDHEN and SYDVKM. The CDR3 runs to 16 residues. CDR3 bases: TGTGCCAGCAGTGCCCCCCTCAGCGCAACAGGGGAAAAACTGTTTTTT. Translation: CASSAPLSATGEKLFF.

This clone was seen once. The chain is built from TRBV2 and TRBJ2-3; 7 positions match TRBD1. CDR3 length: 13 residues. Trimming at V came to 8 bases and at J to 3 bases, leaving 5 bases not matched to a gene. Per the germline V gene, CDR1 is SNHLY and CDR2 is FYNNEI. In DNA, the CDR3 is TGTGCCAGCGTCGAGGGGGCTACAGATACGCAGTATTTT. Residues: CASVEGATDTQYF. Together with reference TRBV2 and TRBJ2-3, the CDR3 gives the full variable domain: EPEVTQTPSHQVTQMGQEVILRCVPISNHLYFYWYRQILGQKVEFLVSFYNNEISEKSEIFDDQFSVERPDGSNFTLKIRSTKLEDSAMYFCASVEGATDTQYFGPGTRLTVL.

The chain has TRBV19 and TRBJ1-2; D unclear. V lost 7 bases to trimming and J lost 8 bases, with 17 bases between them. CDR1 and CDR2 from the germline V gene are LNHDA and SQIVND (reference sequence). This CDR3 contains 13 residues. The CDR3 loop reads CASTSDPRGGYTF. Here the CDR3 DNA reads TGTGCCAGTACCTCCGACCCAAGAGGGGGCTACACCTTC.

This sequence joins TRBV6-5 and TRBJ1-3, with D perhaps matching TRBD1 (6 bases). Germline V gene lookup returns CDR1 MNHEY and CDR2 SVGAGI. This CDR3 is built from 14 residues. Trimming shortened V by 4 bases and J by 1 base, and 8 bases separated the two germline ends. CDR3: CASSSQGSGNTIYF. CDR3 nucleotide sequence: TGTGCCAGCAGTTCACAGGGTTCTGGAAACACCATATATTTT.